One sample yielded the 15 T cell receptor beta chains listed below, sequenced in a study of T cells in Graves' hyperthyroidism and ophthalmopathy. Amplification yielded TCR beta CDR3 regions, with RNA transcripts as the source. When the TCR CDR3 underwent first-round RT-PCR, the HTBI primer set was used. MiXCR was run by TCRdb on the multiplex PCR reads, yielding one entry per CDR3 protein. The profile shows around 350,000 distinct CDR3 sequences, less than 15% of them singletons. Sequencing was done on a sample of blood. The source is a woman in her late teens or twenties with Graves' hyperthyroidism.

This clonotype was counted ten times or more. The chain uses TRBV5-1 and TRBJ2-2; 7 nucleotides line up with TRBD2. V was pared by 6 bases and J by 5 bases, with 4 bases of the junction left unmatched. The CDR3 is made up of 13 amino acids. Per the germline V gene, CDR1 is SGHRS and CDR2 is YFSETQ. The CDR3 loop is CASTAGRTGELFF. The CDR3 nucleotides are TGCGCCAGCACAGCGGGGAGGACCGGGGAGCTGTTTTTT.

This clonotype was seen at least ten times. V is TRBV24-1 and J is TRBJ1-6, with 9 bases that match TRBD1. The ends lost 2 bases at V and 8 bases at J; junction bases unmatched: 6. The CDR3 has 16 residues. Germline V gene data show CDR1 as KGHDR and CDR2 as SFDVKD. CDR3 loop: CATSDWGDRVYSPLHF. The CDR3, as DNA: TGTGCCACCAGTGATTGGGGGGACAGGGTGTATTCACCCCTCCACTTT.

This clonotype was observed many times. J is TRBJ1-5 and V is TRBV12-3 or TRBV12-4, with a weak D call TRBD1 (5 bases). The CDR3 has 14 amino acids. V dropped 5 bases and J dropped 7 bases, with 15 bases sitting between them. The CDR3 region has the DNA TGTGCCAGCAGTGCCTCGCGGGGCAGGCAGCCCCAGCATTTT. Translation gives CASSASRGRQPQHF.

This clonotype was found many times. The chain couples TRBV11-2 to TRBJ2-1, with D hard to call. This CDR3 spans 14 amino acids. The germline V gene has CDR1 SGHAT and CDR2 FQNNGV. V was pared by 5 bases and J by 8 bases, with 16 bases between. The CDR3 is CASSQRRLADEQFF. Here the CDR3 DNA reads TGTGCCAGCAGCCAACGCCGACTTGCCGATGAGCAGTTCTTC.

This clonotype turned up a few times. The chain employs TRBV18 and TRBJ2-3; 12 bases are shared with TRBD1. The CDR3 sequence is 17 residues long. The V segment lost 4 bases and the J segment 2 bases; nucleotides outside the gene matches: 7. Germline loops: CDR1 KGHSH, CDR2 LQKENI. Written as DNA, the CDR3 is TGTGCCAGCTCACGACCACGGGACAGGGGGCTCACAGATACGCAGTATTTT. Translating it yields CASSRPRDRGLTDTQYF.

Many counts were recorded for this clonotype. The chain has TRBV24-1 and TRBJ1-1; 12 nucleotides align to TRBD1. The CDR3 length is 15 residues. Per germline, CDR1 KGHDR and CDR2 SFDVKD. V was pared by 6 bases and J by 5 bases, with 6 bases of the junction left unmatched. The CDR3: CATSPGQGASTEAFF. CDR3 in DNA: TGTGCCACCAGTCCGGGACAGGGGGCGAGTACTGAAGCTTTCTTT.

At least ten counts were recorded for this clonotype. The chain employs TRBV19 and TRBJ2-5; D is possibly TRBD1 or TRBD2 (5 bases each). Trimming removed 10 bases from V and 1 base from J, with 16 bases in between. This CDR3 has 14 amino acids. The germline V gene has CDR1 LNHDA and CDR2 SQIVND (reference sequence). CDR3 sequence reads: CATGPRVGQETQYF. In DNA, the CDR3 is TGTGCCACGGGGCCGCGGGTAGGCCAAGAGACCCAGTACTTC.

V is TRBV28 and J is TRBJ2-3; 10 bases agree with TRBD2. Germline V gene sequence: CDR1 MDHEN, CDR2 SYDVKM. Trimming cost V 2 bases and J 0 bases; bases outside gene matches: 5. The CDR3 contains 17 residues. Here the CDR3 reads CASSLPTTSGSTDTQYF. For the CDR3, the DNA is TGTGCCAGCAGTTTACCCACGACTAGCGGGAGCACAGATACGCAGTATTTT.

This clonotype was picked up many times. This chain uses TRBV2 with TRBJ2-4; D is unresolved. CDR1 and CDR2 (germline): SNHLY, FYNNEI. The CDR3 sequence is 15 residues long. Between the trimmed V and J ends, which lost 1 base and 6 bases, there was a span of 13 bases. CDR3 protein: CASSEEPTSRNIQYF. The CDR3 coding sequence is TGTGCCAGCAGTGAAGAGCCTACATCTAGAAACATTCAGTACTTC. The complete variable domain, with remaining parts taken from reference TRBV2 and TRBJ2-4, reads EPEVTQTPSHQVTQMGQEVILRCVPISNHLYFYWYRQILGQKVEFLVSFYNNEISEKSEIFDDQFSVERPDGSNFTLKIRSTKLEDSAMYFCASSEEPTSRNIQYFGAGTRLSVL.

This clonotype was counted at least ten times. The CDR3 spells CASSYSTRADTQYF. The CDR3 DNA reads as TGTGCCAGCAGTTACTCGACACGTGCAGATACGCAGTATTTT. The gene calls are TRBV6-6 and TRBJ2-3; no definite D call. This CDR3 is built from 14 residues. Trimming took 0 bases from V and 4 from J, leaving 8 bases between them. Germline-derived CDR1 and CDR2 are MNHNY and SVGAGI (reference sequence).

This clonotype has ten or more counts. As DNA, the CDR3 is TGTGCCAGCAGGAATACGGATTCACCCCTCCACTTT. Translation gives CASRNTDSPLHF. V gene TRBV6-1 combines with J gene TRBJ1-6, with D uncertain. The ends were cut back, 6 bases at V and 8 bases at J, with 8 bases in the middle. Germline CDR1 and CDR2: MNHNS and SASEGT. There are 12 residues in the CDR3.

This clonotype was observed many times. The CDR3 sequence is CASSSQGVETQYF. CDR3 DNA: TGTGCCAGCAGCTCACAGGGAGTTGAGACCCAGTACTTC. The chain is built from TRBV5-6 and TRBJ2-5, with a weak D call TRBD1 (6 bases). V was shortened by 3 bases and J by 5 bases, with 11 bases between the two germline ends. Germline V gene sequence: CDR1 SGHDT, CDR2 YYEEEE. The CDR3 extends over 13 amino acids.

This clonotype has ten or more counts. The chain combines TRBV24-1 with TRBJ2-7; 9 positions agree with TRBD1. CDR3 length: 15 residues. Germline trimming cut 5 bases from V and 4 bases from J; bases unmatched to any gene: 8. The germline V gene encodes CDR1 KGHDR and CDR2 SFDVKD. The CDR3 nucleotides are TGTGCCACCAGTGCCGGGGGGACAGGGAATTACGAGCAGTACTTC. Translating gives CATSAGGTGNYEQYF.

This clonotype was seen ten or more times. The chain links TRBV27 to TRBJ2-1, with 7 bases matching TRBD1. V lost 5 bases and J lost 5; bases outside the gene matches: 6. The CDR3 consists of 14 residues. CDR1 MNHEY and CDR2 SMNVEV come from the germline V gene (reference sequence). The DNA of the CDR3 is TGTGCCAGCAGTACCGGGACAGCCCACAATGAGCAGTTCTTC. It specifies CASSTGTAHNEQFF.

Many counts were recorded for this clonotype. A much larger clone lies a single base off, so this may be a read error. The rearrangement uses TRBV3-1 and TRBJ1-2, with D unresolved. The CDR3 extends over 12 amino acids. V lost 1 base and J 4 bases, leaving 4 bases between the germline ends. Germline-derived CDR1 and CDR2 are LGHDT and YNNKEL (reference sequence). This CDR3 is CASSQGGYGYTF. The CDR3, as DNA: TGTGCCAGCAGCCAAGGGGGCTATGGCTACACCTTC.